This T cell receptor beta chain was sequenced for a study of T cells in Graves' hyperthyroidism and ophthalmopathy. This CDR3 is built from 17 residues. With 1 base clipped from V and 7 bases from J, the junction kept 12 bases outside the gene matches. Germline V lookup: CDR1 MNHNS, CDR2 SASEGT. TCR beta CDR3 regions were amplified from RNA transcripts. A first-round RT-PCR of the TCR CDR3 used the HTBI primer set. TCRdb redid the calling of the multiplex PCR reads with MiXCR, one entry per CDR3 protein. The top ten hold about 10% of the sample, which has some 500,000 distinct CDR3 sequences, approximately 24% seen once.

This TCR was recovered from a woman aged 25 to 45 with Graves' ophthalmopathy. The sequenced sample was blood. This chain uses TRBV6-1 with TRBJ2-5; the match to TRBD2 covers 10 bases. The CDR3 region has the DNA TGTGCCAGCAGTGAAGAAGCGGGGGGGGAATCCACAGGGACCCAGTACTTC. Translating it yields CASSEEAGGESTGTQYF.